Listed below are T cell receptor beta chains from one sample, sequenced in a study of spatial heterogeneity in lung cancer. MiXCR, run by TCRdb on the 5' RACE reads, gives a single entry per CDR3 protein. The repertoire holds 9,500 to 15,000 distinct CDR3 sequences, with 5.5% to 7.5% as singletons. This specimen consisted of normal lung tissue next to the tumor, obtained at surgery. All receptors come from a male donor with early-stage non-small cell lung cancer. CDR3s include the opening cysteine and the closing phenylalanine or tryptophan. D genes are given only for firm matches. Rows may omit the clone size; those that give it use once, few, many or a size class.

j_call: TRBJ1-2
d_call: -
v_call: TRBV20-1
clone_size: many
cdr3_aa: CSAAGHSSGYTF
cdr3_nt: TGCAGTGCCGCTGGACACTCGTCCGGCTACACCTTC

j_call: TRBJ2-7
d_call: -
v_call: TRBV12-3/TRBV12-4
clone_size: -
cdr3_aa: CASSETAVRSYEQYF
cdr3_nt: TGTGCCAGCAGTGAGACAGCGGTACGATCCTACGAGCAGTACTTC

j_call: TRBJ2-7
d_call: -
v_call: TRBV27
clone_size: many
cdr3_aa: CASSLGRGASYEQYF
cdr3_nt: TGTGCCAGCAGTTTAGGTCGCGGAGCCTCCTACGAGCAGTACTTC

j_call: TRBJ2-2
d_call: -
v_call: TRBV29-1
clone_size: large
cdr3_aa: CSVKLPGQETGELFF
cdr3_nt: TGCAGCGTCAAACTACCGGGACAAGAGACCGGGGAGCTGTTTTTT

j_call: TRBJ2-3
d_call: TRBD2
v_call: TRBV29-1
clone_size: many
cdr3_aa: CSVERAGGEDTQYF
cdr3_nt: TGCAGCGTTGAACGAGCGGGAGGAGAGGATACGCAGTATTTT

j_call: TRBJ1-1
d_call: -
v_call: TRBV10-3
clone_size: many
cdr3_aa: CAISDQKYTEAFF
cdr3_nt: TGTGCCATCAGTGACCAAAAATACACTGAAGCTTTCTTT

j_call: TRBJ1-2
d_call: -
v_call: TRBV5-1
clone_size: medium-sized
cdr3_aa: CASSLVAGDLFDGYTF
cdr3_nt: TGCGCCAGCAGCTTGGTGGCAGGGGACCTTTTCGACGGCTACACCTTC

j_call: TRBJ2-5
d_call: -
v_call: TRBV5-1
clone_size: few
cdr3_aa: CASSLEGFQETQYF
cdr3_nt: TGCGCCAGCAGCTTGGAAGGGTTCCAAGAGACCCAGTACTTC

j_call: TRBJ2-4
d_call: -
v_call: TRBV7-2
clone_size: many
cdr3_aa: CASSSPGALTIQYF
cdr3_nt: TGTGCCAGCAGCTCGCCGGGGGCTCTGACCATTCAGTACTTC

j_call: TRBJ2-2
d_call: -
v_call: TRBV12-3/TRBV12-4
clone_size: many
cdr3_aa: CASSLTEELFF
cdr3_nt: TGTGCCAGCAGTCTGACAGAGGAGCTGTTTTTT

j_call: TRBJ2-3
d_call: TRBD1
v_call: TRBV4-3
clone_size: few
cdr3_aa: CASSQAGQGSDTQYF
cdr3_nt: TGCGCCAGCAGCCAAGCGGGACAGGGCTCAGATACGCAGTATTTT

j_call: TRBJ2-3
d_call: TRBD1
v_call: TRBV29-1
clone_size: many
cdr3_aa: CSGQGAVDTQYF
cdr3_nt: TGCAGCGGACAGGGGGCCGTAGATACGCAGTATTTT

j_call: TRBJ1-1
d_call: -
v_call: TRBV27
clone_size: medium-sized
cdr3_aa: CASSSTTNTEAFF
cdr3_nt: TGTGCCAGCAGCTCAACCACGAACACTGAAGCTTTCTTT